The T cell receptor (beta chain) described here comes from a study of shared clonotypes between healthy human individuals. Unsorted samples drew genomic DNA from about 100 million PBMCs. Libraries were prepared by immunoSEQ multiplex PCR; TCRdb keeps only in-frame clonotypes and omits some of them. The sample has hundreds of thousands of clones; around three quarters are singletons. The clonotype was recovered from a woman between 40 and 50 years old in good health. Some clones in this sample may be carry-over from other donors' samples. Sequencing was carried out using PBMCs.

CDR3 sequence: CASSSYWTSGLNTDTQYF. The CDR3 nucleotides read TGTGCCAGTAGCTCTTATTGGACTAGCGGACTTAACACAGATACGCAGTATTTT. The rearrangement uses TRBV19 and TRBJ2-3; 10 bases match TRBD2. This CDR3 has 18 amino acids. In germline, CDR1 is LNHDA, CDR2 SQIVND (reference sequence). After removal of 6 bases from V and 2 bases from J, the junction contained 14 bases not matched to a gene.